This TCR beta chain was captured by sequencing in a study of chemoradiotherapy in HPV16-positive cancers (dated by TCRdb to between 2020 and 2023). In the study overall: Functional T-cell assays on cells from a couple of HPV16-positive patients defined candidate HPV-specific T-cell clones and common TCR motifs. The study asked whether T-cell immunity against the HPV oncoproteins E6 and E7 changes during chemoradiotherapy and whether it affects survival. TCR repertoires from roughly 93 patients with HPV-related cancers were then used to track the candidate HPV-specific TCRs and motifs. Summary of the overall study and its limitations: Among HPV16-positive patients, expansion of HPV-responsive T cells during chemoradiotherapy was associated with better recurrence-free survival. Expansion of candidate HPV-specific clones and E7-related TCR motifs was observed in the tumor microenvironment during treatment, whereas no such expansion was observed for non-HPV-specific T cells. The functional definition of HPV-specific T cells came from only a couple of HPV16-positive patients, and the survival association was reported for HPV16-positive patients.

The library was produced with the immunoSEQ multiplex PCR assay. Imported from immuneACCESS, the table was reduced by TCRdb to in-frame sequences with V and J called. These copies leave out some clones; in studies compared against another copy, an unresolved V gene accounts for under half, and the cause of the remainder is not known. The sample records about 8,600 clones, roughly nine tenths of which are singletons. The top ten clones comprise 3.5% of the sample. The CDR3 covers 15 residues, taking in both the cysteine and the phenylalanine. Only the CDR3 DNA is retained, 45 bases long and in frame from the first base. The CDR1 and CDR2 encoded by the germline V gene are MNHNS and SASEGT. Trimming costs V 6 bases and J 0 bases, and their ends lie 12 bases apart. Repertoires were sampled multiple times during chemoradiotherapy, which allowed clonal expansion in the tumor microenvironment to be followed.

As for this clone: The specificity of this receptor is unknown. There are no base qualities to consult, and no much larger clone falls within one base.

The receptor comes from a human donor with HPV-associated anogenital cancer. Sequenced here: blood, sampled from a patient who underwent chemoradiotherapy. Rearrangement joined TRBV6-1 to TRBJ2-1; a confident D gene designation cannot be given. The CDR3 has the sequence CASSTYKSSYNEQFF. The DNA sequence is TGTGCCAGCAGCACCTACAAGAGCTCCTACAATGAGCAGTTCTTC.